The clone carrying this TCR beta chain was observed a handful of times. The antigen is not known. Germline values: CDR1 MDHEN, CDR2 SYDVKM. V dropped 6 bases and J dropped 5 bases, with 4 bases sitting between them. CDR3 length equals 11 residues. This sample is drawn from a study of T cells after yellow fever vaccination. Study in general: Fractions containing few cells were prepared with SMART-Seq v4 Ultra Low Input.

Study outcomes and limitations: The booster saw the reappearance of most primary-vaccination clones (roughly 96% CD4, roughly 90% CD8).

Universal primer sites and UMIs were introduced during 5'RACE template-switching synthesis of TCR cDNA. TCRdb used MiXCR to reprocess the 5' RACE reads, holding one entry per CDR3 protein. The sample lists under 550,000 distinct CDR3 sequences, about a fifth seen once, with about 15% in the top ten. The chain has TRBV28 and TRBJ1-4, with no clear D. This receptor was obtained from a man aged 18 to 30 who received the YFV17D yellow fever vaccine. The specimen comprised PBMCs, sampled around 3 weeks after the first yellow fever vaccination. In DNA form, the CDR3 reads TGTGCCAGCAGGAGAAATGAAAAACTGTTTTTT. This encodes CASRRNEKLFF.